What follows describes a single TCR beta chain. The data are from a study of control samples from healthy donors and cancer patients. Repertoires were generated with immunoSEQ multiplex PCR, while TCRdb's copy carries only in-frame clones and drops some. The table records 75,000 to 90,000 clones, around 90% of them present only once. The CDR3 runs to 15 residues. V was shortened by 8 bases and J by 10 bases, with 21 bases between the two germline ends. Germline lookup yields CDR1 MNHEY and CDR2 SVGAGI. Specimen: PBMCs. The receptor was derived from a woman aged 45-59 years with colorectal cancer. The chain uses TRBV6-5 and TRBJ1-6; the D gene is possibly TRBD1 (6 bases). The CDR3 sequence: CASGYIGGGGSPLHF. The CDR3 DNA reads TGTGCCAGCGGCTACATCGGGGGGGGCGGGTCACCCCTCCACTTT.